This record covers a single T cell receptor (beta chain). Antigen: not known. The donors were members of the validation cohort, which comprised about 130 subjects and was separate from the first cohort of 730 or so subjects. Clones were read by immunoSEQ multiplex PCR, and TCRdb kept only the in-frame ones, dropping some. The table records about 140,000 clones, 80% to 90% of them present only once. The length of the CDR3 is 17 residues. V lost 0 bases to trimming and J lost 1 base; unmatched junction nucleotides: 4. Germline-derived CDR1 and CDR2 are SGHRS and YFSETQ. The sample originates from a study of cytomegalovirus exposure and HLA in healthy donors. Broader study findings: The tendency of first-cohort TCR clusters to co-occur in the 90 to 150 validation repertoires emerged from a later analysis. The study listed roughly 150 cytomegalovirus-associated TCR beta chains.

This rearrangement joins TRBV5-1 to TRBJ2-5; TRBD1 matches 12 bases. Sequenced: PBMCs. This sequence was found in a man between 18 and 35 years old in good health and CMV-seronegative. The CDR3 sequence: CASSLGRDRGPQETQYF. The CDR3 region has the DNA TGCGCCAGCAGCTTGGGGCGGGACAGGGGGCCCCAAGAGACCCAGTACTTC.